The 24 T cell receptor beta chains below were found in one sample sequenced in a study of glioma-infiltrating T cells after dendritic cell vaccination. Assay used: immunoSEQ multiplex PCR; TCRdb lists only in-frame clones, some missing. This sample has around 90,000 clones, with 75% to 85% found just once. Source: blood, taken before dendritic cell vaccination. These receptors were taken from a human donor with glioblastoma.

For the CDR3, the DNA is TGCGCCAGCAGAACCTCATACAGGGTTGGGGCGTCCGGGGAGCTGTTTTTT. As protein: CASRTSYRVGASGELFF. The rearrangement links TRBV5-1 to TRBJ2-2, with D possibly being TRBD1 (6 bases). This CDR3 is 17 amino acids long. V was pared by 5 bases and J by 6 bases, with 23 bases between. The germline V gene encodes CDR1 SGHRS and CDR2 YFSETQ.

CDR3 in amino acids: CASSLTGGYQETQYF. The CDR3 DNA sequence: TGCGCCAGCAGCTTAACAGGGGGGTACCAAGAGACCCAGTACTTC. The chain links TRBV5-1 to TRBJ2-5; 8 bases match TRBD1. CDR1 and CDR2 (germline): SGHRS, YFSETQ. This CDR3 comprises 15 residues. The V and J ends lost 2 bases and 0 bases, in that order; junction bases with no gene match: 3.

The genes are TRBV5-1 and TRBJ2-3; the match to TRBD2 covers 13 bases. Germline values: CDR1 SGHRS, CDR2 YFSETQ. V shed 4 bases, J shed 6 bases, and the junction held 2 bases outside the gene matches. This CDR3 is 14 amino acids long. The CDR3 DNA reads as TGCGCCAGCAGCCCGACTAGCGGGAGGGATACGCAGTATTTT. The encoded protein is CASSPTSGRDTQYF. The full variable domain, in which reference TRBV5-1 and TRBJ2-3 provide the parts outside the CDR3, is KAGVTQTPRYLIKTRGQQVTLSCSPISGHRSVSWYQQTPGQGLQFLFEYFSETQRNKGNFPGRFSGRQFSNSRSEMNVSTLELGDSALYLCASSPTSGRDTQYFGPGTRLTVL.

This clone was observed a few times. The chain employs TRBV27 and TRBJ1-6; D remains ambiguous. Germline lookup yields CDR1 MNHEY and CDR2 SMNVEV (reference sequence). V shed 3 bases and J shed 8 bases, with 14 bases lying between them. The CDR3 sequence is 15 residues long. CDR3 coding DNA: TGTGCCAGCAGTTTTTTGTCCGGGAAGCATTCACCCCTCCACTTT. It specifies CASSFLSGKHSPLHF.

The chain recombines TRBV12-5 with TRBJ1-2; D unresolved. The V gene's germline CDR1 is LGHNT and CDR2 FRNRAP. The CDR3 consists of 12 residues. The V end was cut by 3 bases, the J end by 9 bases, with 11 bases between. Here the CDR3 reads CASGFVRERYTF. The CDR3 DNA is TGTGCTAGTGGTTTCGTACGAGAGCGCTACACCTTC.

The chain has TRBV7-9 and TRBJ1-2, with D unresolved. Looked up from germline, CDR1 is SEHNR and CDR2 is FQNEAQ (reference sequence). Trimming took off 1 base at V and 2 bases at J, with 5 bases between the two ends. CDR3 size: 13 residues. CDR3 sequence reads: CASSLGANYGYTF. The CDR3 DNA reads TGTGCCAGCAGCTTAGGGGCAAACTATGGCTACACCTTC.

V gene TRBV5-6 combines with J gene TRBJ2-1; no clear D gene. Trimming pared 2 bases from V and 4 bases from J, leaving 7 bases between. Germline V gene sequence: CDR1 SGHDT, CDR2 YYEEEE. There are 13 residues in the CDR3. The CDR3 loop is CASSFNTYNEQFF. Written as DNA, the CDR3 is TGTGCCAGCAGCTTCAACACATACAATGAGCAGTTCTTC.

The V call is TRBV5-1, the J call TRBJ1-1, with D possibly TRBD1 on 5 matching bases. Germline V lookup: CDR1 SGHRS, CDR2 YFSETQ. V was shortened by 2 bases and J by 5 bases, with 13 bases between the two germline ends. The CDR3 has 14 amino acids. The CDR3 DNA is TGCGCCAGCAGCTTCCAGGACACGATGACTGAAGCTTTCTTT. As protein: CASSFQDTMTEAFF.

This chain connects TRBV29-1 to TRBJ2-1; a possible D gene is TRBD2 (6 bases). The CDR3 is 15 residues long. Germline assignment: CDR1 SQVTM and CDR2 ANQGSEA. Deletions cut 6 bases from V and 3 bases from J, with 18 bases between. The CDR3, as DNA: TGCAGCGTGGTCGGGCCTTTGGGGGGCTACAATGAGCAGTTCTTC. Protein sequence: CSVVGPLGGYNEQFF.

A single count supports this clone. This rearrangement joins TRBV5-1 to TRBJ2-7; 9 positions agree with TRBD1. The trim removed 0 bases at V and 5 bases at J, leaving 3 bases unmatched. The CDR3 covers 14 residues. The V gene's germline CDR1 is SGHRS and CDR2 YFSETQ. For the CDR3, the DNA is TGCGCCAGCAGCTTGGACGGACAGGGGAACGAGCAGTACTTC. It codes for CASSLDGQGNEQYF.

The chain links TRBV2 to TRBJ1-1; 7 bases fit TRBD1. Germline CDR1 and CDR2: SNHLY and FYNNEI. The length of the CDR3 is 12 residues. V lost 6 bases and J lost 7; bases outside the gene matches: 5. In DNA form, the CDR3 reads TGTGCCAGCAGGAGGACAGGCGTTGAAGCTTTCTTT. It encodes CASRRTGVEAFF.

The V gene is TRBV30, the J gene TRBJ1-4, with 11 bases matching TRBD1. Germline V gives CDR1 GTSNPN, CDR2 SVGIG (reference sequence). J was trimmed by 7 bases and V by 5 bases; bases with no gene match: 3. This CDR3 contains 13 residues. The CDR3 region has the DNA TGTGCCTGGGGACAGGGGGCTTCTGAAAAACTGTTTTTT. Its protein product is CAWGQGASEKLFF. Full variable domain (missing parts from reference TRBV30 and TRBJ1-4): SQTIHQWPATLVQPVGSPLSLECTVEGTSNPNLYWYRQAAGRGLQLLFYSVGIGQISSEVPQNLSASRPQDRQFILSSKKLLLSDSGFYLCAWGQGASEKLFFGSGTQLSVL.

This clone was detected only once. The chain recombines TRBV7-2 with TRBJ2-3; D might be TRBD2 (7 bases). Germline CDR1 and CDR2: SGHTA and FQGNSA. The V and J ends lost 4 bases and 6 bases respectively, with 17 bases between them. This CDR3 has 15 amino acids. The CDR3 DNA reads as TGTGCCAGCAGCTGGGGGGGGGCCCGCGGGGATACGCAGTATTTT. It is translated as CASSWGGARGDTQYF.

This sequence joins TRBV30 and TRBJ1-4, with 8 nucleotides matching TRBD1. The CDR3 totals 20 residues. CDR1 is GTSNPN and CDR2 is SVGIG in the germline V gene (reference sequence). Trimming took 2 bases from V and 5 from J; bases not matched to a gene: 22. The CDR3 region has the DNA TGTGCCTGGAGTTCGCCCCCCAGCAGGGGGCGTAGGGGTACGAATGAAAAACTGTTTTTT. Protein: CAWSSPPSRGRRGTNEKLFF.

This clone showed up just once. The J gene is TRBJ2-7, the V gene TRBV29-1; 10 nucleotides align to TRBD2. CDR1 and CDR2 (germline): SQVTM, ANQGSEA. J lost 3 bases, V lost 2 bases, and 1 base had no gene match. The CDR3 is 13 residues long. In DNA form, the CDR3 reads TGCAGCGTTGAACTAGCGGGGGTCTACGAGCAGTACTTC. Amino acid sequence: CSVELAGVYEQYF.

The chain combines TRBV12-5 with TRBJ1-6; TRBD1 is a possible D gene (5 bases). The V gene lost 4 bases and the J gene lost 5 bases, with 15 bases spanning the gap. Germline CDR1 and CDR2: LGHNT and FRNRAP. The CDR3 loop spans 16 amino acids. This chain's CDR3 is CASGSEGTLNNSPLHF. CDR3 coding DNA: TGTGCTAGTGGTTCGGAGGGGACCCTCAATAATTCACCCCTCCACTTT.

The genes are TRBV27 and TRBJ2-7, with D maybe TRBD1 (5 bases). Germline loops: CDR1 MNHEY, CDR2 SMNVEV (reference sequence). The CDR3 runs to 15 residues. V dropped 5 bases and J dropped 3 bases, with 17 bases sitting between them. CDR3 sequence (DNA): TGTGCCAGCAGTATGATCCAAGTGGGGCGCTACGAGCAGTACTTC. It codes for CASSMIQVGRYEQYF.

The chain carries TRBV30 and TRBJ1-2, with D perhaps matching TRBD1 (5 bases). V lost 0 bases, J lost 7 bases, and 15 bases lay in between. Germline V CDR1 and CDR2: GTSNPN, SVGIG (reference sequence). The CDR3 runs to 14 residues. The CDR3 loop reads CAWSVDSLSSGYTF. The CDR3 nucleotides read TGTGCCTGGAGTGTCGACAGCCTTTCCTCTGGCTACACCTTC.

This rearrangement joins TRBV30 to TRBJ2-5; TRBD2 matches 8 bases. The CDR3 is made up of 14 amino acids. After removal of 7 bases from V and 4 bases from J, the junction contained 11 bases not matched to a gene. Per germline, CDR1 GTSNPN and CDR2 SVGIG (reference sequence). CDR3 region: CAYTAGVARETQYF. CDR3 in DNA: TGTGCCTACACAGCGGGGGTAGCGCGAGAGACCCAGTACTTC.

The CDR3 DNA reads TGTGCCAGCAGACTCACGACAGGGTGGCAAGAGACCCAGTACTTC. Translation: CASRLTTGWQETQYF. The chain has TRBV2 and TRBJ2-5; TRBD1 matches at 7 bases. V lost 6 bases and J lost 2; bases outside the gene matches: 9. CDR3 length: 15 amino acids. Germline CDR1 reads SNHLY; CDR2 reads FYNNEI.

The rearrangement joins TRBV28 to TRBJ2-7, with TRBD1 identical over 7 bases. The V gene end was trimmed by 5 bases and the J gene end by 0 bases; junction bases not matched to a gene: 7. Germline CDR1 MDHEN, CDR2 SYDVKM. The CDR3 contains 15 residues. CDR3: CASSAQGPGSYEQYF. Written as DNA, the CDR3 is TGTGCCAGCAGTGCACAGGGGCCGGGCTCCTACGAGCAGTACTTC.

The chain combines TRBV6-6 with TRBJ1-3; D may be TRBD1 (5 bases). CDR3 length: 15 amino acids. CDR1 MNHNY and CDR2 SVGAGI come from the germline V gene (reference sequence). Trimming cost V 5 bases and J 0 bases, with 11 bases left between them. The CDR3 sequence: CASSEQGYSGNTIYF. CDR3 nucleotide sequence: TGTGCCAGCAGTGAGCAGGGCTACTCTGGAAACACCATATATTTT.

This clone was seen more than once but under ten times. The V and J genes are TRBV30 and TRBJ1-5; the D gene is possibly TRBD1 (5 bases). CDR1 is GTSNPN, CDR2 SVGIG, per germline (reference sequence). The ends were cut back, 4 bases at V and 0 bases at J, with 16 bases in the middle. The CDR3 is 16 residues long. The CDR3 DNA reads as TGTGCCTGGAAGGCGGAGACAGCCCGTAGCAATCAGCCCCAGCATTTT. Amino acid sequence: CAWKAETARSNQPQHF.

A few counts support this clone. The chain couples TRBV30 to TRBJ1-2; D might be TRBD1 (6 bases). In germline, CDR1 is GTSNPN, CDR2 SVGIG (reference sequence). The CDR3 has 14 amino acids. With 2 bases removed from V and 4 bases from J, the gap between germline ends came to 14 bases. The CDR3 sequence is CAWSTGQQFYGYTF. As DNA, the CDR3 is TGTGCCTGGAGTACAGGACAGCAGTTCTATGGCTACACCTTC.